The present T cell receptor beta chain was sequenced within a study of CXCR3-negative and CXCR3-positive naive CD8 T cells. Study conclusions and caveats: Naive cells used TRBV-TRBJ genes in much the same way whether CXCR3-negative or CXCR3-positive; memory cells did not. TRB CDR3s of CXCR3-positive naive cells were more hydrophobic than those of CXCR3-negative naive cells.

Note on this clonotype: Its antigen is unidentified.

This CDR3 has 12 amino acids. Germline CDR1 and CDR2: LNHNV and YYDKDF (reference sequence). UMI labels and 5' RACE were used to prepare the TRB cDNA libraries. TCRdb re-analyzed the 5' RACE reads; it lists each CDR3 protein once, without DNA. The listing records around 140,000 distinct CDR3 sequences. The source is a human donor in good health. Some clones in this sample may be carry-over from other donors' samples. This sequence joins TRBV15 and TRBJ2-1. Material: naive CXCR3+ CD8+ T cells from blood. Subset defined: CD45RO-CCR7+CD27+CD95- naive CD8+ T cells expressing CXCR3 (TNR3+). CDR3 protein: CATSTFYNEQFF.